This T cell receptor (beta chain) was identified during a study of metastatic and nonmetastatic thyroid tumors. The germline gives CDR1 KGHDR, CDR2 SFDVKD. V was clipped by 4 bases and J by 0 bases, with 21 bases between them. The CDR3 sequence is 19 residues long. TCRdb re-called clones via MiXCR from the PCR reads. The data show 30,000 to 35,000 clones, less than 30% seen once. Thyroid surgery was performed in patients who had received no treatment beforehand. This clone was recorded many times. The rearrangement links TRBV24-1 to TRBJ2-1; D is tentatively TRBD1 or TRBD2 (6 bases each). The clonotype was recovered from a female donor with papillary thyroid cancer or a benign thyroid nodule (not recorded which). Some clones in this sample may be carry-over from other donors' samples. Sequenced sample: blood. The DNA of the CDR3 is TGTGCCACCAGTGAGGAGAGGGGGGAAACCCGTTTCTCCTACAATGAGCAGTTCTTC. This codes for CATSEERGETRFSYNEQFF.